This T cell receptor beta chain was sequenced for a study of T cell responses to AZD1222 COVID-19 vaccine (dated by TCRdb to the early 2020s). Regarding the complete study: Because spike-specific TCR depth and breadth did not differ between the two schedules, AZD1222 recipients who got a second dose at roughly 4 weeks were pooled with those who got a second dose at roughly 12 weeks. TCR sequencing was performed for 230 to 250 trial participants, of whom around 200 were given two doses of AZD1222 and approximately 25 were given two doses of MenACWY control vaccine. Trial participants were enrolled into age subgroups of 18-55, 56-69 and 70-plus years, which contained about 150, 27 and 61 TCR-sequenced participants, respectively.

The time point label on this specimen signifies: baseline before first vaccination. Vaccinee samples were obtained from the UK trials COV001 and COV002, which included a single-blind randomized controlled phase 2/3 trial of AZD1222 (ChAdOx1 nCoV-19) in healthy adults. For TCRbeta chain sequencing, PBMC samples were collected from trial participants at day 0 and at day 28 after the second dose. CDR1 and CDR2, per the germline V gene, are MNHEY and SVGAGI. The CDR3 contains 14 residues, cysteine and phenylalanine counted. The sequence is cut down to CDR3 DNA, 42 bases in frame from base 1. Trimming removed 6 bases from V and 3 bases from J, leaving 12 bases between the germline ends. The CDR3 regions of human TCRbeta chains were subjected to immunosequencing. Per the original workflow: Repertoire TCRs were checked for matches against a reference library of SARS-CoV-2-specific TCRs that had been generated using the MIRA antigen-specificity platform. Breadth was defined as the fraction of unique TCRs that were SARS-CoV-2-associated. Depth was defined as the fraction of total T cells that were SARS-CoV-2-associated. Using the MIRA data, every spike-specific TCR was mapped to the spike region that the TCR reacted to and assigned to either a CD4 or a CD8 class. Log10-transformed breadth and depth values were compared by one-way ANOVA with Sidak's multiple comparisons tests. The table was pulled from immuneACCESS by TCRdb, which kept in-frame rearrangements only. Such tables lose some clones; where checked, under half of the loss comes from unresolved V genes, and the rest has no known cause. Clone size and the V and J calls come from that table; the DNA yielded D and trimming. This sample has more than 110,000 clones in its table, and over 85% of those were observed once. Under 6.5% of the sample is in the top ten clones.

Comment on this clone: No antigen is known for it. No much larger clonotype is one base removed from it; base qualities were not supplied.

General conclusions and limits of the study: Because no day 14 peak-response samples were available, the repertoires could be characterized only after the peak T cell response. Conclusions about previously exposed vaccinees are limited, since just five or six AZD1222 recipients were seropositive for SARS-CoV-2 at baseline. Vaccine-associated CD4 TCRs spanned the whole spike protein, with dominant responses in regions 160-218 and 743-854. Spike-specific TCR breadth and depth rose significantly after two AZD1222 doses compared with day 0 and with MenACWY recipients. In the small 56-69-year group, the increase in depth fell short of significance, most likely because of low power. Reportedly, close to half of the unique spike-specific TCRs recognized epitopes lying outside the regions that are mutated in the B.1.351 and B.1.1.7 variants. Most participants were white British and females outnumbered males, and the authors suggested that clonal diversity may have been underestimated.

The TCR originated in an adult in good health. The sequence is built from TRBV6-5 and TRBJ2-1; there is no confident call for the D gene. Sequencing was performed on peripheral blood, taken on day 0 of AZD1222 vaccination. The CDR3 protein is CASSRTVYYNEQFF. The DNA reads TGTGCCAGCAGCCGGACCGTTTACTACAATGAGCAGTTCTTC.